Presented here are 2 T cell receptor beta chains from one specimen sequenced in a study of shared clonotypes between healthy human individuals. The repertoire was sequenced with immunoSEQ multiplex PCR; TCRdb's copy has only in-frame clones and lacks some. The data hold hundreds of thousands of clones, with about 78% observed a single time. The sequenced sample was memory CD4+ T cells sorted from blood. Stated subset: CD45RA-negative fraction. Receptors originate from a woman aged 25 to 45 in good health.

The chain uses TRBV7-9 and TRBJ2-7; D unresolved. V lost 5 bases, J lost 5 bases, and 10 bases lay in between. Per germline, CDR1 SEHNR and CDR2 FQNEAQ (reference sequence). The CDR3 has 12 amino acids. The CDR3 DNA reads TGTGCCAGCAGCCCCCGGATAAACGAGCAGTACTTC. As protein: CASSPRINEQYF.

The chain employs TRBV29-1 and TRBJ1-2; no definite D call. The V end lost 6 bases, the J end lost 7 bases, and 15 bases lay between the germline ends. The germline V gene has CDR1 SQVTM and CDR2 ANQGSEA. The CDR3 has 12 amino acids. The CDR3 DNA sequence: TGCAGCGTGGCAGATTCGGAGAGTGGCTACACCTTC. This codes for CSVADSESGYTF.